The present entry profiles one TCR beta chain with its context. Antigen specificity is unknown. TCRdb's copy holds only in-frame clones and misses some; the assay was immunoSEQ multiplex PCR. Here the sample spans roughly 46,000 clones, 90% to 95% being singletons. CDR3 length: 15 residues. Germline V gives CDR1 LNHDA, CDR2 SQIVND (reference sequence). The V gene end was trimmed by 1 base and the J gene end by 3 bases; junction bases not matched to a gene: 3. This sample was included in a study of graft-versus-host responses after intestinal transplantation. Study as a whole: Multivisceral, liver-intestinal, or isolated intestinal grafts were transplanted into recipients. Every transplant recipient was induced with anti-thymocyte globulin, then maintained on tacrolimus and steroids for around 3 years.

General study points: Recipient marrow contained GvH clones, some of which appeared first in ileum or blood.

This TCR was sampled from a human patient who received an intestinal transplant, so some T cells may come from the graft donor. This chain uses TRBV19 with TRBJ2-1, with 7 bases aligning to TRBD2. The sample consisted of PBMCs, taken roughly 760 days after a first intestinal transplant, on the day of a second. As DNA, the CDR3 is TGTGCCAGTAGTATAGGCGGGAGCCTCTACAATGAGCAGTTCTTC. This translates into CASSIGGSLYNEQFF. The full variable domain, rest sourced from reference TRBV19 and TRBJ2-1, is DGGITQSPKYLFRKEGQNVTLSCEQNLNHDAMYWYRQDPGQGLRLIYYSQIVNDFQKGDIAEGYSVSREKKESFPLTVTSAQKNPTAFYLCASSIGGSLYNEQFFGPGTRLTVL.